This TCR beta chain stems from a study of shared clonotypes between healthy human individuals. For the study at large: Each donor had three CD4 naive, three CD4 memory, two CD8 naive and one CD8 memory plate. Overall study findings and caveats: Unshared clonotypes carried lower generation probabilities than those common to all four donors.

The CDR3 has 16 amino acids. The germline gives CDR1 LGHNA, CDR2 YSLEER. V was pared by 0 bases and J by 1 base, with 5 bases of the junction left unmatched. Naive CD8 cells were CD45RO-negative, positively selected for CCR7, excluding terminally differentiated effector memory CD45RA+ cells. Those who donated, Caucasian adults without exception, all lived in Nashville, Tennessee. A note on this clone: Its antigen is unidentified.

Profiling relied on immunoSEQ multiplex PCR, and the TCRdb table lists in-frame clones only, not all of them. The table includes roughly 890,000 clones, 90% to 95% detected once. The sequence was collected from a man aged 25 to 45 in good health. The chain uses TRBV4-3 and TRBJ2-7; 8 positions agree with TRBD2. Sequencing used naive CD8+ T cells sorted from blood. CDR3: CASSQEGSGDSYEQYF. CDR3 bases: TGCGCCAGCAGCCAAGAAGGTAGCGGGGATTCCTACGAGCAGTACTTC.